One sample yielded the 29 T cell receptor beta chains listed below, sequenced in a study of blood T cell repertoires in COVID-19. Clones were read by immunoSEQ multiplex PCR, and TCRdb kept only the in-frame ones, dropping some. The repertoire has 95,000 to 150,000 clones, 70% to 85% of them found once; the top ten carry 3.5% to 5.5%. Specimen: peripheral blood. These receptors were taken from an older woman with acute or convalescent COVID-19.

In regard to this clone: This same CDR3 is encoded by further DNA sequences in the sample. The chain employs TRBV6-5 and TRBJ1-1, with TRBD1 matching over 10 bases. There are 13 residues in the CDR3. V shed 6 bases, J shed 6 bases, and the junction held 4 bases outside the gene matches. In germline, CDR1 is MNHEY, CDR2 SVGAGI. This CDR3 is CASSGQGESEAFF. The CDR3 DNA reads TGTGCCAGCAGCGGACAGGGGGAATCTGAAGCTTTCTTT.

The chain combines TRBV7-8 with TRBJ2-7, with D hard to call. The V gene's germline CDR1 is SGHVS and CDR2 FQNEAQ. Trimming stripped 2 bases from V and 2 bases from J, with 10 bases between. This CDR3 is built from 14 residues. The DNA for the CDR3 is TGTGCCAGCAGCTTACCGGTCACCCCCTACGAGCAGTACGTC. It specifies CASSLPVTPYEQYV.

The CDR3, as DNA: TGTGCCAGCACCTGGACTAGCGGGGACCAAGAGACCCAGTACTTC. Residues: CASTWTSGDQETQYF. This chain joins TRBV11-2 and TRBJ2-5, with 12 bases fitting TRBD2. The CDR3 covers 15 residues. The V and J ends lost 7 bases and 0 bases, in that order; junction bases with no gene match: 3. Germline CDR1 is SGHAT and CDR2 is FQNNGV.

This rearrangement joins TRBV10-2 to TRBJ1-2, with no clear D. The CDR3 is made up of 16 amino acids. Germline V gene data show CDR1 as WSHSY and CDR2 as SAAADI. Trimming stripped 10 bases from V and 3 bases from J, with 24 bases between. The CDR3 nucleotides are TGCGCCACCGGAATACAGCCGGGGTCCCAGCACTATGGCTACACCTTC. Translation gives CATGIQPGSQHYGYTF.

V is TRBV27 and J is TRBJ1-6; D is possibly TRBD1 (6 bases). V was pared by 7 bases and J by 4 bases, with 20 bases between. Looked up from germline, CDR1 is MNHEY and CDR2 is SMNVEV (reference sequence). This CDR3 spans 17 amino acids. The CDR3 here is CASTGGGTAVYNSPLHF. In nucleotides, the CDR3 is TGTGCCAGCACGGGGGGCGGGACGGCTGTTTATAATTCACCCCTCCACTTT.

The rearrangement links TRBV19 to TRBJ1-5; D unclear. This CDR3 spans 14 amino acids. CDR1 and CDR2 (germline): LNHDA, SQIVND (reference sequence). V was shortened by 6 bases and J by 0 bases, with 9 bases between the two germline ends. The CDR3 reads CASSLGLSNQPQHF. CDR3 sequence (DNA): TGTGCCAGTAGCCTAGGCCTTAGCAATCAGCCCCAGCATTTT.

The chain employs TRBV5-4 and TRBJ1-1; maybe TRBD1 (6 bases). V lost 4 bases, J lost 4 bases, and 20 bases lay in between. The germline gives CDR1 SGHNT, CDR2 YYREEE (reference sequence). This CDR3 contains 16 residues. The CDR3 reads CASSRDNPLVLTEAFF. The CDR3 nucleotides read TGTGCCAGCAGCCGGGACAATCCCCTAGTGCTCACTGAAGCTTTCTTT.

This sequence joins TRBV29-1 and TRBJ2-1; D perhaps matches TRBD1 (6 bases). From germline, CDR1 is SQVTM and CDR2 ANQGSEA. Trimming took off 7 bases at V and 7 bases at J, with 17 bases between the two ends. This CDR3 is 13 amino acids long. The CDR3 reads CSGTWGQGNEQFF. The CDR3 DNA follows: TGCAGCGGTACGTGGGGGCAGGGAAATGAGCAGTTCTTC.

The chain couples TRBV29-1 to TRBJ1-2; D gene ambiguous. This CDR3 has 14 residues. From germline, CDR1 is SQVTM and CDR2 ANQGSEA. V was shortened by 1 base and J by 2 bases, with 11 bases between the two germline ends. The CDR3 nucleotides read TGCAGCGTTGAAGGTGGCGGGGAGAACTATGGCTACACCTTC. Encoded protein: CSVEGGGENYGYTF.

There are many counts of this clone. The V gene is TRBV19, the J gene TRBJ2-2; TRBD1 is a possible D gene (6 bases). Germline values: CDR1 LNHDA, CDR2 SQIVND (reference sequence). This CDR3 comprises 14 residues. V gave up 3 bases and J gave up 5 bases, with 10 bases separating them. This chain's CDR3 is CASSILQGTGELFF. CDR3 DNA: TGTGCCAGTAGTATTCTACAGGGAACCGGGGAGCTGTTTTTT.

The chain links TRBV5-5 to TRBJ2-6, with D perhaps matching TRBD2 (7 bases). The CDR3 runs 17 residues. The germline gives CDR1 SGHKS, CDR2 YYEKEE (reference sequence). Trimming pared 2 bases from V and 0 bases from J, leaving 12 bases between. The CDR3 DNA reads as TGTGCCAGCAGCTTTACGGGGGGCACCTCTGGGGCCAACGTCCTGACTTTC. This encodes CASSFTGGTSGANVLTF.

This chain connects TRBV30 to TRBJ2-7, with D unclear. Looked up from germline, CDR1 is GTSNPN and CDR2 is SVGIG (reference sequence). Trimming shortened V by 1 base and J by 7 bases, and 8 bases separated the two germline ends. CDR3 size: 11 residues. The CDR3 DNA sequence: TGTGCCTGGAGTGATTCGTTGGAGCAGTACTTC. Amino acid sequence: CAWSDSLEQYF.

This chain links TRBV6-4 with TRBJ1-2, with 7 positions matching TRBD1. The J segment lost 2 bases and the V segment lost 2 bases, leaving 5 bases of the junction unmatched. CDR1 and CDR2 from the germline V gene are MRHNA and SNTAGT. The CDR3 loop spans 15 amino acids. CDR3: CASSDTGQTNYGYTF. For the CDR3, the DNA is TGTGCCAGCAGTGACACGGGACAGACCAACTATGGCTACACCTTC.

The rearrangement links TRBV5-1 to TRBJ2-1; 10 bases match TRBD1. Trimming at V came to 5 bases and at J to 0 bases, leaving 17 bases not matched to a gene. The CDR3 is 20 residues long. Germline V gene data show CDR1 as SGHRS and CDR2 as YFSETQ. The chain's CDR3 is CASRGRGTGEQISSYNEQFF. The CDR3 region has the DNA TGCGCCAGCAGAGGTAGGGGGACAGGGGAACAAATCAGCTCCTACAATGAGCAGTTCTTC.

The rearrangement uses TRBV29-1 and TRBJ1-2; tentatively, D is TRBD1 (6 bases). The length of the CDR3 is 11 residues. The germline gives CDR1 SQVTM, CDR2 ANQGSEA. Trimming pared 1 base from V and 13 bases from J, leaving 13 bases between. CDR3 nucleotides: TGCAGCGTTGAAGTGGCAGGGGTTTGCACCTTC. It codes for CSVEVAGVCTF. The variable domain in full, with the rest retrieved from reference TRBV29-1 and TRBJ1-2, is SAVISQKPSRDICQRGTSLTIQCQVDSQVTMMFWYRQQPGQSLTLIATANQGSEATYESGFVIDKFPISRPNLTFSTLTVSNMSPEDSSIYLCSVEVAGVCTFGSGTRLTVV.

This clone came up a few times. The rearrangement joins TRBV10-3 to TRBJ1-1; 8 nucleotides line up with TRBD1. Germline assignment: CDR1 ENHRY and CDR2 SYGVKD. The CDR3 length is 15 residues. V shed 6 bases and J 6 bases; nucleotides not matched to a gene: 12. CDR3 sequence: CAIRNFSGTGPEAFF. As DNA, the CDR3 is TGTGCCATCAGAAACTTTTCCGGGACAGGTCCTGAAGCTTTCTTT.

The chain has TRBV7-2 and TRBJ1-3, with unresolved D. The CDR3 is made up of 13 amino acids. Germline CDR1 and CDR2: SGHTA and FQGNSA. The ends were cut back, 8 bases at V and 4 bases at J, with 12 bases in the middle. The CDR3 DNA is TGTGCCAGCGCCAGAGGAAACGGAAACACCATATATTTT. Translation gives CASARGNGNTIYF.

The chain joins TRBV11-2 to TRBJ2-5; D is perhaps TRBD1 (5 bases). V was pared by 5 bases and J by 5 bases, with 12 bases between. This CDR3 has 13 amino acids. CDR1 and CDR2 (germline): SGHAT, FQNNGV. The CDR3 loop is CASSPVGLETQYF. CDR3 DNA: TGTGCCAGCAGCCCCGTGGGGCTGGAGACCCAGTACTTC.

This rearrangement joins TRBV7-8 to TRBJ1-5; D call uncertain. The CDR3 consists of 14 residues. Deletions cut 1 base from V and 1 base from J, with 5 bases between. CDR1 is SGHVS and CDR2 is FQNEAQ in the germline V gene. The CDR3 DNA follows: TGTGCCAGCAGCTTAGACAGAAGCAATCAGCCCCAGCATTTT. Its protein product is CASSLDRSNQPQHF.

V and J are TRBV2 and TRBJ1-2, with TRBD1 identical over 10 bases. The CDR3 length is 14 residues. V was pared by 4 bases and J by 7 bases, with 6 bases of the junction left unmatched. Germline V lookup: CDR1 SNHLY, CDR2 FYNNEI. The CDR3 nucleotides read TGTGCCAGCAGTGTCGACAGGGGGCAAGGTGGCTACACCTTC. Protein sequence: CASSVDRGQGGYTF.

This sequence joins TRBV7-8 and TRBJ2-7; perhaps TRBD1 as D (6 bases). V was pared by 5 bases and J by 3 bases, with 11 bases between. Germline CDR1 and CDR2: SGHVS and FQNEAQ. CDR3 size: 13 residues. DNA for the CDR3: TGTGCCAGCAGCGAGACAGGATACTACGAGCAGTACTTC. It translates to CASSETGYYEQYF. Full variable domain (remainder filled in from reference TRBV7-8 and TRBJ2-7): GAGVSQSPRYKVAKRGQDVALRCDPISGHVSLFWYQQALGQGPEFLTYFQNEAQLDKSGLPSDRFFAERPEGSVSTLKIQRTQQEDSAVYLCASSETGYYEQYFGPGTRLTVT.

The chain is built from TRBV7-2 and TRBJ1-2; a weak D match, TRBD1 (5 bases). V was trimmed by 1 base and J by 8 bases, leaving 17 bases between them. The CDR3 has 15 amino acids. Germline lookup yields CDR1 SGHTA and CDR2 FQGNSA. CDR3 sequence (DNA): TGTGCCAGCAGCTTAGATCAGGGTAACGTGAGAGGCTACACCTTC. It is translated as CASSLDQGNVRGYTF.

The chain is built from TRBV7-2 and TRBJ2-3; maybe TRBD2 (5 bases). This CDR3 comprises 16 residues. The germline gives CDR1 SGHTA, CDR2 FQGNSA. Deletions cut 0 bases from V and 2 bases from J, with 12 bases between. CDR3 in amino acids: CASSLAEVGSTDTQYF. As DNA, the CDR3 is TGTGCCAGCAGCTTAGCGGAGGTCGGGTCCACAGATACGCAGTATTTT.

Comments on this clone: Relative to the germline gene, one junction end is altered; a read error may explain this. The rearrangement uses TRBV5-6 and TRBJ1-2, with D possibly TRBD1 on 5 matching bases. Germline assignment: CDR1 SGHDT and CDR2 YYEEEE. The CDR3 spans 11 residues. The CDR3 DNA follows: TGTGCCAGCAGCTTGGAGGGGACTGTAGCCTTC. As protein: CASSLEGTVAF.

The chain carries TRBV7-8 and TRBJ2-2; possibly TRBD2 for D (5 bases). Germline V CDR1 and CDR2: SGHVS, FQNEAQ. The ends were cut back, 1 base at V and 6 bases at J, with 21 bases in the middle. CDR3 size: 18 residues. CDR3 DNA sequence: TGTGCCAGCAGCTTAGAGAGAATTTGGGGTAGGAGGTCCGGGGAGCTGTTTTTT. Protein sequence: CASSLERIWGRRSGELFF.

V and J are TRBV10-3 and TRBJ1-2; possible D gene TRBD1, 5 bases. The CDR3 has 13 residues. The V end was cut by 11 bases, the J end by 8 bases, with 21 bases between. Germline V gene sequence: CDR1 ENHRY, CDR2 SYGVKD. CDR3 loop: CAARQGGAQGYTF. CDR3 coding DNA: TGTGCCGCGCGTCAGGGAGGGGCTCAAGGCTACACCTTC.

The chain carries TRBV2 and TRBJ2-7; D may be TRBD1 (9 bases). Per germline, CDR1 SNHLY and CDR2 FYNNEI. This CDR3 is built from 15 residues. Trimming cost V 4 bases and J 6 bases, with 19 bases left between them. CDR3 region: CASSVYGTGTSEQYF. In DNA form, the CDR3 reads TGTGCCAGCAGTGTCTATGGGACAGGGACTAGCGAGCAGTACTTC.

The chain has TRBV30 and TRBJ1-5; TRBD1 might be the D (5 bases). Germline CDR1 is GTSNPN and CDR2 is SVGIG (reference sequence). V lost 5 bases, J lost 4 bases, and 18 bases lay in between. This CDR3 spans 15 amino acids. CDR3 loop: CAWSMYGGGNQPQHF. The CDR3 nucleotides read TGTGCCTGGTCAATGTACGGGGGTGGAAATCAGCCCCAGCATTTT.

This clone was seen only a few times. This sequence joins TRBV7-9 and TRBJ1-2; possibly TRBD1 for D (5 bases). Germline loops: CDR1 SEHNR, CDR2 FQNEAQ (reference sequence). Trimming removed 3 bases at V and 4 bases at J, with 9 bases between. This CDR3 contains 13 residues. The CDR3 bases are TGTGCCAGCAGCTTCAGGGAGGGCTATGGCTACACCTTC. This translates into CASSFREGYGYTF.